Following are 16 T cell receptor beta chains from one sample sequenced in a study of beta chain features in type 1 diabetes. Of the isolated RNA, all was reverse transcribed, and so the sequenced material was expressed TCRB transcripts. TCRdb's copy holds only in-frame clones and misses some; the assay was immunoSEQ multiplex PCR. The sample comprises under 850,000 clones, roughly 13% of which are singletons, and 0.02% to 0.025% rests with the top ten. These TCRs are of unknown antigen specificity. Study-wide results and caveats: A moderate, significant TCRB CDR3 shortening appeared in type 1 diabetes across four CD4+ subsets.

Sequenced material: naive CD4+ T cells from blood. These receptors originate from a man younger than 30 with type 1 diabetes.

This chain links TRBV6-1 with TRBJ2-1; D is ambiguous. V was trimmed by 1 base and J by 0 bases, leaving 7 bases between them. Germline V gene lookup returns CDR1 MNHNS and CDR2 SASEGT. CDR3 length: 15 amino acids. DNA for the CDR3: TGTGCCAGCAGTGAAGTCGTTAGCTCCTACAATGAGCAGTTCTTC. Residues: CASSEVVSSYNEQFF.

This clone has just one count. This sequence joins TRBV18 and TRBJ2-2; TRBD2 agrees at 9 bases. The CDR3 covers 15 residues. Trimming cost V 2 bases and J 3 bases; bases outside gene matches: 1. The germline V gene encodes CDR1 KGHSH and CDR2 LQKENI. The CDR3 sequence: CASSPSSGDTGELFF. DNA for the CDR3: TGTGCCAGCTCACCATCTAGCGGGGACACCGGGGAGCTGTTTTTT.

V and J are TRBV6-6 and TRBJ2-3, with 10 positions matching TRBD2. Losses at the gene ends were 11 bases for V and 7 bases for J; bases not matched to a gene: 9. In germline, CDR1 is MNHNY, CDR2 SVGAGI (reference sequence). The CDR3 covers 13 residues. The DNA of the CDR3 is TGTGCCGTTTGCGAGCGGGGGGGAAATACGCAGTATTTT. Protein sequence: CAVCERGGNTQYF.

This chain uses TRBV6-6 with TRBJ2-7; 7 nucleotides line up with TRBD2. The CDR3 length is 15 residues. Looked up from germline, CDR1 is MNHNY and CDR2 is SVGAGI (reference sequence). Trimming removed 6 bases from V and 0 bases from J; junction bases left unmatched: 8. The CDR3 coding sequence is TGTGCCAGCAGACCCAGCGGGGCCAGCTCCTACGAGCAGTACTTC. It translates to CASRPSGASSYEQYF.

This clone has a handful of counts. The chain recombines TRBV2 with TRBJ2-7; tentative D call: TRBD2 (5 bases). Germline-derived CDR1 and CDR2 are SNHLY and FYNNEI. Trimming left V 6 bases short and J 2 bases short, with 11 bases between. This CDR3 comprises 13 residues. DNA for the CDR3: TGTGCCAGCAGGCGGGCTGGACCCTACGAGCAGTACTTC. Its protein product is CASRRAGPYEQYF.

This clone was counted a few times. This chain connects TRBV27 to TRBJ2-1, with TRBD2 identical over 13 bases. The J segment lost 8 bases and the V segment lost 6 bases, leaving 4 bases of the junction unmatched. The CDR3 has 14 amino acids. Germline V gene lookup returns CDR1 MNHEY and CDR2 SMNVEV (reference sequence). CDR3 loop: CASRGTSGAYEQFF. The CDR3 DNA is TGTGCCAGCAGGGGGACTAGCGGGGCCTATGAGCAGTTCTTC.

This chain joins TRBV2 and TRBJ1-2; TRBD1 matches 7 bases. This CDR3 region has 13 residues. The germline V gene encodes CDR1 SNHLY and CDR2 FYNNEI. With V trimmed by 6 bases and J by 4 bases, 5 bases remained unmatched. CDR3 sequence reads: CASRLGQSYGYTF. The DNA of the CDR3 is TGTGCCAGCAGATTGGGACAGTCCTATGGCTACACCTTC.

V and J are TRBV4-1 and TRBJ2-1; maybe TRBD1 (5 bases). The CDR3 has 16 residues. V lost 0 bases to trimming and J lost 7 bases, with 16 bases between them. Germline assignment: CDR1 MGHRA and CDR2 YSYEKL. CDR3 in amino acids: CASSQEGAPDRNEQFF. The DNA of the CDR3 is TGCGCCAGCAGCCAAGAAGGGGCTCCGGATCGTAATGAGCAGTTCTTC.

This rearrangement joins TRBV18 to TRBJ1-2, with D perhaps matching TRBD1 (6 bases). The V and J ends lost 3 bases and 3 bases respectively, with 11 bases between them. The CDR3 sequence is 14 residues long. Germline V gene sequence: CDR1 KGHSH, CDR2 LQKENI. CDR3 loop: CASSPPGGDYGYTF. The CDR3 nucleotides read TGTGCCAGCTCACCTCCGGGGGGCGACTATGGCTACACCTTC.

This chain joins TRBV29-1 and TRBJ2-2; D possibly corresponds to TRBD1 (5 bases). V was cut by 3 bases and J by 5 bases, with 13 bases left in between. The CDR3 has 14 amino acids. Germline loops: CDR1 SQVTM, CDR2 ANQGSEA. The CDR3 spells CSVDGQGMTGELFF. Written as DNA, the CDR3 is TGCAGCGTTGACGGCCAGGGAATGACCGGGGAGCTGTTTTTT.

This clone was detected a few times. In nucleotides, the CDR3 is TGTGCCACCAGCAGAGATCAGCTTAGCAGCACAGATACGCAGTATTTT. Its protein product is CATSRDQLSSTDTQYF. This rearrangement joins TRBV15 to TRBJ2-3; no clear D. Germline CDR1 reads LNHNV; CDR2 reads YYDKDF (reference sequence). V lost 0 bases and J lost 0, with 10 bases in between. The CDR3 has 16 residues.

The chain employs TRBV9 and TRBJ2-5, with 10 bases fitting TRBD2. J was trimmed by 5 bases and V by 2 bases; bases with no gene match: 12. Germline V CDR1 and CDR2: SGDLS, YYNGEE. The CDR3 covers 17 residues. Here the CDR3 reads CASSVGASGGVLETQYF. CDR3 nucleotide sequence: TGTGCCAGCAGCGTCGGGGCTAGCGGGGGTGTCCTGGAGACCCAGTACTTC.

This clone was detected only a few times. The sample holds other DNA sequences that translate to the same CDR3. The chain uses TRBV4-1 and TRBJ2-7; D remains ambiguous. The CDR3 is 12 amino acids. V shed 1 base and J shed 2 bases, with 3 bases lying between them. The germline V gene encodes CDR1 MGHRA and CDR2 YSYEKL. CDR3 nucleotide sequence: TGCGCCAGCAGCCAAGTCCCCTACGAGCAGTACTTC. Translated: CASSQVPYEQYF.

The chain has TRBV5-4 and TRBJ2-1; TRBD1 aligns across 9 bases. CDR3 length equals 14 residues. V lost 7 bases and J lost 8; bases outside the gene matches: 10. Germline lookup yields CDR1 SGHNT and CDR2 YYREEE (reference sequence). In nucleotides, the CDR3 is TGTGCCAGCTTCCCGGGACAGGGCGGCCATGAGCAGTTCTTC. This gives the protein CASFPGQGGHEQFF.

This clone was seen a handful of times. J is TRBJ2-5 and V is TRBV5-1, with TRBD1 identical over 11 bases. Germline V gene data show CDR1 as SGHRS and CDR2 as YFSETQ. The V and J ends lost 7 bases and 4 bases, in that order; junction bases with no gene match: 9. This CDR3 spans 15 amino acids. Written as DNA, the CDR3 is TGCGCCAGCGGAGAAATGGGACAGGGGGTAGAGACCCAGTACTTC. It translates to CASGEMGQGVETQYF.

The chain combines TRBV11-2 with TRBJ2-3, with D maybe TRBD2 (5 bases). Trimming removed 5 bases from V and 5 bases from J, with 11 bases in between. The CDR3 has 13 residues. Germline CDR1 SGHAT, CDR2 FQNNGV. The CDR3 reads CASSVAREDTQYF. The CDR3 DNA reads TGTGCCAGCAGCGTGGCCCGGGAAGATACGCAGTATTTT. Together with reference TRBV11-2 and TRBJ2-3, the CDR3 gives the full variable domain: EAGVAQSPRYKIIEKRQSVAFWCNPISGHATLYWYQQILGQGPKLLIQFQNNGVVDDSQLPKDRFSAERLKGVDSTLKIQPAKLEDSAVYLCASSVAREDTQYFGPGTRLTVL.